This TCR beta chain stems from a study of cytomegalovirus exposure and HLA in healthy donors. Study-wide points: The study flagged some 170 TCR beta chains as cytomegalovirus-associated.

The J segment lost 0 bases and the V segment lost 4 bases, leaving 1 base of the junction unmatched. This CDR3 spans 14 amino acids. Germline V gene lookup returns CDR1 MGHRA and CDR2 YSYEKL. 60 Vbeta and 13 Jbeta primers were used in PCR. Using immunoSEQ multiplex PCR, the repertoire was profiled, and TCRdb retains in-frame clones only, with some absent. The data hold 55,000 to 80,000 clones, with 65% to 70% observed a single time. With regard to this clone: The antigen is unknown.

V usage is TRBV4-1 and J usage is TRBJ1-1; 8 nucleotides align to TRBD1. The sample comprised PBMCs. This receptor was identified in a woman in her thirties in good health and CMV-seronegative. CDR3 region: CASSRTGMNTEAFF. CDR3 nucleotides: TGCGCCAGCAGCCGGACAGGGATGAACACTGAAGCTTTCTTT.